A selection of T cell receptor beta chains follows, all from one sample in a study of CD8 T cells in Susac syndrome. TCRdb reanalysed the immunoSEQ multiplex PCR reads using MiXCR and keeps one entry per CDR3 protein. Altogether around 80,000 distinct CDR3 sequences are present, about 91% being singletons, with the ten largest covering under 0.6%. Source material: CD8+ T cells from PBMCs. The receptors stem from a human donor with multiple sclerosis. Each CDR3 is given with its conserved first and last residue. D genes are given only for firm matches. Clone size is shown for a subset of rows, as once, few, many or a class of expanded clone.

J gene: TRBJ2-1
clone size: .
V gene: TRBV6-2/TRBV6-3
D gene: .
CDR3 DNA: TGTGCCAGCAGTTACTCACTAACTATCGGGACGGAGGGACTCCCTAGCTCCTACAATGAGCAGTTCTTC
CDR3 protein: CASSYSLTIGTEGLPSSYNEQFF

J gene: TRBJ2-1
clone size: .
V gene: TRBV20-1
D gene: TRBD1
CDR3 DNA: TGCAGTGCTAGAAGGGACAGGGAAATAGGCTACAATGAGCAGTTCTTC
CDR3 protein: CSARRDREIGYNEQFF

J gene: TRBJ2-2
clone size: .
V gene: TRBV25-1
D gene: TRBD2
CDR3 DNA: TGTGCCAGCGGCTCCCGACGGGGGGCGAACACCGGGGAGCTGTTTTTT
CDR3 protein: CASGSRRGANTGELFF

J gene: TRBJ1-6
clone size: .
V gene: TRBV11-2
D gene: TRBD1
CDR3 DNA: TGTGCCAGCAGCTTTGGTCAGGGGGCTTCACCCCTCCACTTT
CDR3 protein: CASSFGQGASPLHF

J gene: TRBJ2-1
clone size: .
V gene: TRBV27
D gene: .
CDR3 DNA: TGTGCCAGCAGTTTATCGACCCCATACAATGAGCAGTTCTTC
CDR3 protein: CASSLSTPYNEQFF

J gene: TRBJ2-3
clone size: .
V gene: TRBV6-5
D gene: .
CDR3 DNA: TGTGCCAGCAGGGGCTACACAGATACGCAGTATTTT
CDR3 protein: CASRGYTDTQYF

J gene: TRBJ1-2
clone size: .
V gene: TRBV27
D gene: .
CDR3 DNA: TGTGCCAGCAGTTCCGAGGAAAGATTTCGAGATGGCTACACCTTC
CDR3 protein: CASSSEERFRDGYTF

J gene: TRBJ2-1
clone size: .
V gene: TRBV19
D gene: .
CDR3 DNA: TGTGCCGCCCCCACCCCTCATTTTGCGCCGCCCTGGTCGTTCTTC
CDR3 protein: CAAPTPHFAPPWSFF

J gene: TRBJ2-7
clone size: .
V gene: TRBV4-1
D gene: .
CDR3 DNA: TGCGCCAGCAGCTTCGGAATGGGTCTCACTCCTCCCTTC
CDR3 protein: CASSFGMGLTPPF

J gene: TRBJ1-1
clone size: .
V gene: TRBV5-1
D gene: .
CDR3 DNA: TGCGCCAGCAGCTCGATCAGGGCAGAAGCTGAAGCTTTCTTT
CDR3 protein: CASSSIRAEAEAFF

J gene: TRBJ2-1
clone size: .
V gene: TRBV2
D gene: .
CDR3 DNA: TGTGCCAGCAGTGCGTTGAAGACTCCTGGATACAATGAGCAGTTCTTC
CDR3 protein: CASSALKTPGYNEQFF

J gene: TRBJ2-3
clone size: .
V gene: TRBV2
D gene: TRBD2
CDR3 DNA: TGTGCCAGCATCCTCCGAGGGACTAGCGGTAGCACAGATACGCAGTATTTT
CDR3 protein: CASILRGTSGSTDTQYF

J gene: TRBJ2-3
clone size: .
V gene: TRBV6-1
D gene: TRBD2
CDR3 DNA: TGTGCCAGCAGGCCCCCGGGACTAGCGGCTAGAGGGGATACGCAGTATTTT
CDR3 protein: CASRPPGLAARGDTQYF

J gene: TRBJ2-1
clone size: .
V gene: TRBV5-6
D gene: .
CDR3 DNA: TGTGCCAGCTCGGGTAGCGGAGTCTACAATGAGCAGTTCTTC
CDR3 protein: CASSGSGVYNEQFF

J gene: TRBJ2-7
clone size: .
V gene: TRBV4-1
D gene: .
CDR3 DNA: TGCGCCAGCAGCCCGGATGCGGCTCTCCCTACCTACGAGCAGTACTTC
CDR3 protein: CASSPDAALPTYEQYF

J gene: TRBJ1-2
clone size: .
V gene: TRBV6-5
D gene: TRBD1
CDR3 DNA: TGTGCCCGTCCAGGGGGGAGAGGTGGCTACACCTTC
CDR3 protein: CARPGGRGGYTF

J gene: TRBJ2-3
clone size: few
V gene: TRBV19
D gene: .
CDR3 DNA: TGTGCCAGTAGTATCGGGCTAGTTCAAGATACGCAGTATTTT
CDR3 protein: CASSIGLVQDTQYF

J gene: TRBJ2-3
clone size: once
V gene: TRBV7-6
D gene: TRBD2
CDR3 DNA: TGTGCCAGCAGCTTCATCGGGGGGAGCACAGATACGCAGTATTTT
CDR3 protein: CASSFIGGSTDTQYF

J gene: TRBJ2-7
clone size: .
V gene: TRBV10-1
D gene: .
CDR3 DNA: TGCGCCAGCAGTGGTTCCGTACTCTCCTACGAGCAGTACTTC
CDR3 protein: CASSGSVLSYEQYF

J gene: TRBJ2-1
clone size: once
V gene: TRBV4-2
D gene: TRBD2
CDR3 DNA: TGTGCCAGCAGCCAACACGGGGCTAGCGGGGACAATGAGCAGTTCTTC
CDR3 protein: CASSQHGASGDNEQFF

J gene: TRBJ2-1
clone size: .
V gene: TRBV29-1
D gene: .
CDR3 DNA: TGCAGCGCGGGGACTGGCCCCTACAATGAGCAGTTCTTC
CDR3 protein: CSAGTGPYNEQFF

J gene: TRBJ1-2
clone size: .
V gene: TRBV9
D gene: .
CDR3 DNA: TGTGCCAGCAGCGTAGCCGGGACCTATGGCTACACCTTC
CDR3 protein: CASSVAGTYGYTF

J gene: TRBJ2-2
clone size: .
V gene: TRBV28
D gene: .
CDR3 DNA: TGTGCCAGCAGTCCACAGGGGAACACCGGGGAGCTGTTTTTT
CDR3 protein: CASSPQGNTGELFF

J gene: TRBJ2-1
clone size: once
V gene: TRBV12-3/TRBV12-4
D gene: .
CDR3 DNA: TGTGCCAGCAGTTTTCCCACGAGCTCCTACAATGAGCAGTTCTTC
CDR3 protein: CASSFPTSSYNEQFF

J gene: TRBJ2-7
clone size: .
V gene: TRBV28
D gene: .
CDR3 DNA: TGTGCCAGCAGTTTGCTTTTGTTCGGGCGGGGAGGCGAGCAGTACTTC
CDR3 protein: CASSLLLFGRGGEQYF

J gene: TRBJ2-1
clone size: .
V gene: TRBV4-3
D gene: TRBD1
CDR3 DNA: TGCGCCAGCAGCCAGGAGACAGGGGGGTGGAATGAGCAGTTCTTC
CDR3 protein: CASSQETGGWNEQFF

J gene: TRBJ2-3
clone size: once
V gene: TRBV12-3/TRBV12-4
D gene: .
CDR3 DNA: TGTGCCAGCAGTTCCCTTGTGGGGGGATTTGGCACAGATACGCAGTATTTT
CDR3 protein: CASSSLVGGFGTDTQYF

J gene: TRBJ1-6
clone size: .
V gene: TRBV9
D gene: .
CDR3 DNA: TGTGCCAGCAGCGTACTGGGGTCACCCCTCCACTTT
CDR3 protein: CASSVLGSPLHF

J gene: TRBJ1-2
clone size: .
V gene: TRBV5-1
D gene: .
CDR3 DNA: TGCGCCAGCAGCACCCAGACCGGGACATCGCAATATGGCTACACCTTC
CDR3 protein: CASSTQTGTSQYGYTF

J gene: TRBJ1-4
clone size: once
V gene: TRBV25-1
D gene: TRBD1
CDR3 DNA: TGTGCCAGCAGCGCCCCGACAGGGTTTAATGAAAAACTGTTTTTT
CDR3 protein: CASSAPTGFNEKLFF

J gene: TRBJ2-6
clone size: .
V gene: TRBV4-3
D gene: .
CDR3 DNA: TGCGCCAGCAGCCAAGATACCGGCGAGGGATGGGCCAACGTCCTGACTTTC
CDR3 protein: CASSQDTGEGWANVLTF

J gene: TRBJ2-7
clone size: .
V gene: TRBV7-8
D gene: .
CDR3 DNA: TGTGCCAGCAGCTTGGCTCGGATGTCCCCTGTTTACGAGCAGTACTTC
CDR3 protein: CASSLARMSPVYEQYF

J gene: TRBJ1-1
clone size: .
V gene: TRBV19
D gene: .
CDR3 DNA: TGTGCCAGTAGGAAAGGGGGAATGAACACTGAAGCTTTCTTT
CDR3 protein: CASRKGGMNTEAFF

J gene: TRBJ2-1
clone size: few
V gene: TRBV4-3
D gene: .
CDR3 DNA: TGCGCCAGCAGCCAAGATTCGTCTCCCGGGACTCCTCTGCTCTTC
CDR3 protein: CASSQDSSPGTPLLF

J gene: TRBJ2-3
clone size: .
V gene: TRBV2
D gene: .
CDR3 DNA: TGTGCCAGCAGTGGCCAGGAAATCACAGATACGCAGTATTTT
CDR3 protein: CASSGQEITDTQYF

J gene: TRBJ2-1
clone size: .
V gene: TRBV27
D gene: TRBD1
CDR3 DNA: TGTGCCAGCAGTCTCGAGACAGGGTTTGTGCGTGATGAGCAGTTCTTC
CDR3 protein: CASSLETGFVRDEQFF

J gene: TRBJ2-7
clone size: .
V gene: TRBV10-3
D gene: TRBD2
CDR3 DNA: TGTGCCATCAGCGGTGAGCGGGAGGCCCCCTACGAGCAGTACTTC
CDR3 protein: CAISGEREAPYEQYF

J gene: TRBJ2-1
clone size: .
V gene: TRBV2
D gene: .
CDR3 DNA: TGTGCCAGCAGTGAAGTTCTGATTGAGCAGTTCTTC
CDR3 protein: CASSEVLIEQFF

J gene: TRBJ2-7
clone size: .
V gene: TRBV10-2
D gene: TRBD2
CDR3 DNA: TGCGCCAGCACTCCCACTAGCGGGAGGGCGGGCGAGCAGTACTTC
CDR3 protein: CASTPTSGRAGEQYF

J gene: TRBJ1-3
clone size: .
V gene: TRBV30
D gene: .
CDR3 DNA: TGTGCCTGGAGCAGGGGTACTGGAAACACCATATATTTT
CDR3 protein: CAWSRGTGNTIYF

J gene: TRBJ2-3
clone size: .
V gene: TRBV20-1
D gene: TRBD2
CDR3 DNA: TGCAGTGCTGAGCTGTTAGCGGGGCCCACAGATACGCAGTATTTT
CDR3 protein: CSAELLAGPTDTQYF

J gene: TRBJ2-6
clone size: .
V gene: TRBV28
D gene: .
CDR3 DNA: .
CDR3 protein: CASSLFLSGGSGANVLTF

J gene: TRBJ1-5
clone size: once
V gene: TRBV20-1
D gene: TRBD1
CDR3 DNA: TGCAGTGCTAGAGACAGGGGGGTCGGCAATCAGCCCCAGCATTTT
CDR3 protein: CSARDRGVGNQPQHF

J gene: TRBJ1-5
clone size: .
V gene: TRBV5-1
D gene: .
CDR3 DNA: TGCGCCACACTCCGGGCCTCTAATCAGCCCCAGCATTTT
CDR3 protein: CATLRASNQPQHF